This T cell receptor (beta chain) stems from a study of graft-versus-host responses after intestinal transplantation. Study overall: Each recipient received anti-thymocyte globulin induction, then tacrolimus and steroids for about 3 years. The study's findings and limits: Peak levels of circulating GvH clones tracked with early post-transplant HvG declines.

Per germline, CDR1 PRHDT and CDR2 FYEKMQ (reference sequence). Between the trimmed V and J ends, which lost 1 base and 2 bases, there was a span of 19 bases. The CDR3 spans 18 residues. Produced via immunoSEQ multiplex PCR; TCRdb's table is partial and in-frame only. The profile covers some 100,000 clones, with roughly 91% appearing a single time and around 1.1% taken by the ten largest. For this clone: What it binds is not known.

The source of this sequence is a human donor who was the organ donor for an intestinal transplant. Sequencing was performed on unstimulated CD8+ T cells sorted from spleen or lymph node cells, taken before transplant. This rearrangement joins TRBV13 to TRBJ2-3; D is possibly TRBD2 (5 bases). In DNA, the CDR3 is TGTGCCAGCAGCTTAGTCCTAGGGAGACCTTCGGCCACAGATACGCAGTATTTT. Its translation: CASSLVLGRPSATDTQYF.